Below, one T cell receptor (beta chain) is given with its context. Its target is unknown. The data were obtained in a study of cytomegalovirus exposure and HLA in healthy donors. Looking at the study overall: The roughly 120 validation repertoires used the same platform as the approximately 700 first-cohort repertoires (as reported by a later analysis).

Study-level points and caveats: Overall, roughly 160 TCR beta chains were annotated as cytomegalovirus-associated. The TCR clusters that emerged in the first cohort tended, a later analysis found, to co-occur in the 110 or so validation repertoires. Reported results showed that the classifier diagnosed cytomegalovirus status with high specificity and sensitivity.

Trimming took 5 bases from V and 1 from J, leaving 11 bases between them. The CDR3 loop spans 14 amino acids. Germline lookup yields CDR1 SGHAT and CDR2 FQNNGV. Assay used: immunoSEQ multiplex PCR; TCRdb lists only in-frame clones, some missing. The table lists some 150,000 clones, around 86% of them singletons. This clonotype was obtained from a man younger than 35 in good health and CMV-seropositive. The genes are TRBV11-2 and TRBJ1-2, with D possibly TRBD1 on 5 matching bases. The sample was PBMCs. The CDR3 region is CASSHATDNYGYTF. The CDR3, as DNA: TGTGCCAGCAGCCACGCGACAGATAACTATGGCTACACCTTC.